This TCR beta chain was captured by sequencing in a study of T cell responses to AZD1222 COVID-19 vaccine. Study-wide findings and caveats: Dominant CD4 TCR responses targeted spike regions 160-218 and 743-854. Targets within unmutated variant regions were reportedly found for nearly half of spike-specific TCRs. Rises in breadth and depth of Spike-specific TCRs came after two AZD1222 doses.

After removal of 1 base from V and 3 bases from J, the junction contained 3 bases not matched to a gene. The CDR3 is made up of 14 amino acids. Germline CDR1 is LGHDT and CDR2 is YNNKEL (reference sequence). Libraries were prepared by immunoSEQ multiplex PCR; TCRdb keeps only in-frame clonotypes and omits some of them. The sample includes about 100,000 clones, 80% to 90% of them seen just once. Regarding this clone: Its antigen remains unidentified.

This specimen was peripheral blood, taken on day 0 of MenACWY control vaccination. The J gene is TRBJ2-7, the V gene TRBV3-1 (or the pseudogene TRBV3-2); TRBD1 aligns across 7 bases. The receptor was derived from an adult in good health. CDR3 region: CASSQGQGIYEQYF. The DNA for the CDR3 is TGTGCCAGCAGCCAAGGACAGGGAATCTACGAGCAGTACTTC.